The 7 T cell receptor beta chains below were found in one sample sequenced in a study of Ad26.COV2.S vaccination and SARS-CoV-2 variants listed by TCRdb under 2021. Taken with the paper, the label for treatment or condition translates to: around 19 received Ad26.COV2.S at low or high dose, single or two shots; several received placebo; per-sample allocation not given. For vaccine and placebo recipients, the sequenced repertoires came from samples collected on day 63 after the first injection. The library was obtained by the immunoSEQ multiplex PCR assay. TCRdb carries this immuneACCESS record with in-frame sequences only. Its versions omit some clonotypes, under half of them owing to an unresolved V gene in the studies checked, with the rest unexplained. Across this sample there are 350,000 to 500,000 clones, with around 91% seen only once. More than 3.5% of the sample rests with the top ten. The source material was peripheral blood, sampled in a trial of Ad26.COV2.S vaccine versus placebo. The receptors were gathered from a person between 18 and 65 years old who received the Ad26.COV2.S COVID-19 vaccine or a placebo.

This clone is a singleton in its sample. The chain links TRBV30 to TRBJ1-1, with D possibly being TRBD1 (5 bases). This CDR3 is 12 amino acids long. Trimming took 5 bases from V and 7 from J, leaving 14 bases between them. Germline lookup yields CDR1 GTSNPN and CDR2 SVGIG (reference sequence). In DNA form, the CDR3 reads TGTGCCTGGGGAGGGGAGGGGATTGAAGCTTTCTTT. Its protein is CAWGGEGIEAFF. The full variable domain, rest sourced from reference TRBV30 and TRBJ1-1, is SQTIHQWPATLVQPVGSPLSLECTVEGTSNPNLYWYRQAAGRGLQLLFYSVGIGQISSEVPQNLSASRPQDRQFILSSKKLLLSDSGFYLCAWGGEGIEAFFGQGTRLTVV.

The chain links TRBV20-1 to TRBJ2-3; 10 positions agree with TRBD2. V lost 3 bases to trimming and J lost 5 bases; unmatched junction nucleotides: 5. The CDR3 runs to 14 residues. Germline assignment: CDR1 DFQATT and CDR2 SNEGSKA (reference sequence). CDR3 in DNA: TGCAGTGCTAGTGGACTAGCGGTAAAAGATACGCAGTATTTT. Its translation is CSASGLAVKDTQYF.

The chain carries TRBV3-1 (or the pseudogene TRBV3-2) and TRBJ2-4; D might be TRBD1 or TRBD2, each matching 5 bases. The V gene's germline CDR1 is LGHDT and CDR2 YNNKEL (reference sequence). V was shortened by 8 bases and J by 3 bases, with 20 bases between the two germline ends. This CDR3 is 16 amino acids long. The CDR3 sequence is CASSLRDQFGKNIQYF. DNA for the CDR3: TGTGCCAGCTCCCTCAGGGACCAGTTTGGCAAAAACATTCAGTACTTC.

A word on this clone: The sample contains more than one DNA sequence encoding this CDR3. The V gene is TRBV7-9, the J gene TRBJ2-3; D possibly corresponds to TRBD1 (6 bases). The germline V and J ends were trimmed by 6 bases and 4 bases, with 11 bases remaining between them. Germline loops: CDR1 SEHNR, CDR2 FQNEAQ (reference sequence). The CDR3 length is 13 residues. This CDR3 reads CASSLQGPDTQYF. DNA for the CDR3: TGTGCCAGCAGTTTACAGGGCCCAGATACGCAGTATTTT. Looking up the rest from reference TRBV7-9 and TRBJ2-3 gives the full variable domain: DTGVSQNPRHKITKRGQNVTFRCDPISEHNRLYWYRQTLGQGPEFLTYFQNEAQLEKSRLLSDRFSAERPKGSFSTLEIQRTEQGDSAMYLCASSLQGPDTQYFGPGTRLTVL.

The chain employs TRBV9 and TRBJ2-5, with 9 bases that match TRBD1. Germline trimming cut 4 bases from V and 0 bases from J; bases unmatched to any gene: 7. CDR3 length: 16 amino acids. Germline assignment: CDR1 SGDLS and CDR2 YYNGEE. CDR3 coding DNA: TGTGCCAGCAGCCCCGGGACAGGGTTTTACCAAGAGACCCAGTACTTC. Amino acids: CASSPGTGFYQETQYF.

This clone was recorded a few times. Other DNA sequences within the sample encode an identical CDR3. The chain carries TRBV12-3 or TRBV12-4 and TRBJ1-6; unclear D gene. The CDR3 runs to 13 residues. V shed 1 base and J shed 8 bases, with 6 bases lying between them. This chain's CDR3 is CASSLGGDSPLHF. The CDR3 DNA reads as TGTGCCAGCAGTTTAGGTGGAGATTCACCCCTCCACTTT.

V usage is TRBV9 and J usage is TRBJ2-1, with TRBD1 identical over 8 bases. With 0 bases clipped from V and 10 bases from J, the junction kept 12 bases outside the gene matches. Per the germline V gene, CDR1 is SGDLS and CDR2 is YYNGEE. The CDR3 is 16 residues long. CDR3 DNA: TGTGCCAGCAGCGTAGGGCGCGGACAGGGCCTCCGCGAGCAGTTCTTC. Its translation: CASSVGRGQGLREQFF.